This T cell receptor beta chain was retrieved from a study of blood T cell repertoires in COVID-19. Background on the study: Specimens from acute and convalescent COVID-19 originated in the United States, Italy and Spain.

Clones were read by immunoSEQ multiplex PCR, and TCRdb kept only the in-frame ones, dropping some. The sample holds fewer than 110,000 clones, approximately 84% seen once. Germline CDR1 and CDR2: LGHNA and YSLEER. Trimming took off 1 base at V and 0 bases at J, with 9 bases between the two ends. The CDR3 extends over 15 amino acids. The sequence came from a human donor in a cohort sampled during active or convalescent COVID-19. J is TRBJ1-2 and V is TRBV4-3, with D hard to call. Sequencing input: peripheral blood. CDR3 nucleotides: TGCGCCAGCAGCCAAGTGGTAGCAGCTAACTATGGCTACACCTTC. It is translated as CASSQVVAANYGYTF.